The clone carrying this T cell receptor beta chain appeared a few times. Its antigen remains unknown. The data belong to a study of T-cell memory formation after mild COVID-19. Study findings and constraints: Clones shrinking between day 15 and 85 showed a balanced CD4/CD8 split, and those that grew later tilted toward CD4+. The second-wave clones peaking on day 37 were not confirmed as SARS-CoV-2-specific. Pre-infection memory already had some responding clones, implying cross-reactive memory joined.

Germline loops: CDR1 LGHNA, CDR2 YSLEER. Trimming left V 0 bases short and J 1 base short, with 6 bases between. There are 15 residues in the CDR3. Constant-segment primers and 5'RACE yielded cDNA libraries for TCR alpha and TCR beta, each carrying sample barcodes and UMIs. TCRdb re-derived calls from the 5' RACE reads in MiXCR, one entry per CDR3 protein. The table has hundreds of thousands of distinct CDR3 sequences, 15% to 20% seen once. The chain is built from TRBV4-3 and TRBJ2-2; no reliable D call. The sequence came from a man younger than 35 who had mild COVID-19 (a few samples of this study predate the infection). Cell type and time point are not known. The specimen sequenced was PBMCs or a T cell subset sorted from them (not recorded which). The chain's CDR3 is CASSQEPLNTGELFF. Written as DNA, the CDR3 is TGCGCCAGCAGCCAAGAACCGCTGAACACCGGGGAGCTGTTTTTT.